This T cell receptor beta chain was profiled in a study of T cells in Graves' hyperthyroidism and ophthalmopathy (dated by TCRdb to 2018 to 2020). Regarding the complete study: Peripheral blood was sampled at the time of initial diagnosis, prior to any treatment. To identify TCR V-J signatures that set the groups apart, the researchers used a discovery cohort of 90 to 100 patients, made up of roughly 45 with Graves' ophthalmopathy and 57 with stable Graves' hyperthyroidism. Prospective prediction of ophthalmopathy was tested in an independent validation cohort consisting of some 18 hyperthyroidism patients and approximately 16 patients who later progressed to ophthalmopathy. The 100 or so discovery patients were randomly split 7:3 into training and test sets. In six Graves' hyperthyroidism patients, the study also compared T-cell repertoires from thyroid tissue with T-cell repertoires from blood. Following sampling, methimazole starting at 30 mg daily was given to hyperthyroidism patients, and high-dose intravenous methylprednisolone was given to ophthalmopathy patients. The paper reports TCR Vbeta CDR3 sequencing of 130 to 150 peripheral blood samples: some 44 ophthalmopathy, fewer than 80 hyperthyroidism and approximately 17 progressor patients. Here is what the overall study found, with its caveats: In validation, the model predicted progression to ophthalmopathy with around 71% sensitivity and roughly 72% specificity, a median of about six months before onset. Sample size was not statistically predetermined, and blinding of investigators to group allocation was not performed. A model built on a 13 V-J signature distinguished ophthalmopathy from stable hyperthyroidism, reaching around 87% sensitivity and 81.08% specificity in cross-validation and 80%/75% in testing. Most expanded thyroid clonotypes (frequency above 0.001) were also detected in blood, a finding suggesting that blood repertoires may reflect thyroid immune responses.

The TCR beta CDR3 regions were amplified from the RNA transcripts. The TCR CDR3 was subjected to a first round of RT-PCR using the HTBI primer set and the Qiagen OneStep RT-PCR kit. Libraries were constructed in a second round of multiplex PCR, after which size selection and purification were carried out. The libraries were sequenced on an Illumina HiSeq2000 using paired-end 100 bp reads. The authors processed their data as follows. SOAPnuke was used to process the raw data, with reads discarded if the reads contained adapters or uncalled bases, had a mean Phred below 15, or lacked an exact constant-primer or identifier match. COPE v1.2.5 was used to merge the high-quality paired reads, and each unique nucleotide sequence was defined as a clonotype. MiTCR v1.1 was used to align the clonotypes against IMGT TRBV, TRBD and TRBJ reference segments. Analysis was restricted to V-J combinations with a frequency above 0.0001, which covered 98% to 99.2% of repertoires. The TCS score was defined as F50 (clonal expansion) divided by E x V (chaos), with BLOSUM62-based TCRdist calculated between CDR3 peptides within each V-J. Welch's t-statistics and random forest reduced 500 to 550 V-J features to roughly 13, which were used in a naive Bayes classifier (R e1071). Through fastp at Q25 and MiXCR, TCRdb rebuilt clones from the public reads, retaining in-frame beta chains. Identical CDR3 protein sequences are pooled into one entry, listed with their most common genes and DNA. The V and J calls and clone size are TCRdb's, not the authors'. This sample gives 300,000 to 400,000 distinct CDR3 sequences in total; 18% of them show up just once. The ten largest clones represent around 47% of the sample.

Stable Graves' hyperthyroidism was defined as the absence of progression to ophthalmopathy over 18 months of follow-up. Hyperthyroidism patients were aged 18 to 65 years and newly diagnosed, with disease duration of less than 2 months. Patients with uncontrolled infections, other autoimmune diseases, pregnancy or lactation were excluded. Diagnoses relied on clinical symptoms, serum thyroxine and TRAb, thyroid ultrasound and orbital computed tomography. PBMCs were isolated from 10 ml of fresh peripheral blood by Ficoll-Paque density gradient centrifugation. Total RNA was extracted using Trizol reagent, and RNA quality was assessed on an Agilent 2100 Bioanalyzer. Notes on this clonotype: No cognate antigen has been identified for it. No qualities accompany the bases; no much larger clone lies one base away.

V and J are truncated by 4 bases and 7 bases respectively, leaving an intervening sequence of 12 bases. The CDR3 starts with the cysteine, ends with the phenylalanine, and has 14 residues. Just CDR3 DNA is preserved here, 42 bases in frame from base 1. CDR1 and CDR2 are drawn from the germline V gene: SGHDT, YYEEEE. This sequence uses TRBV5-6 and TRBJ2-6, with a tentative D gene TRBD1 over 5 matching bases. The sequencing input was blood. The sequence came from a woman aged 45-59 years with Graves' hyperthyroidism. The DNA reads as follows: TGTGCCAGCAGCCAGGACATCTTAGCCAACGTCCTGACTTTC. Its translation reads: CASSQDILANVLTF.